This T cell receptor (beta chain) stems from a study of blood T cell repertoires in COVID-19. The method was immunoSEQ multiplex PCR; TCRdb's version includes in-frame clones alone and lacks a portion of them. Here the sample spans about 120,000 clones, approximately 81% being singletons. The TCR comes from a woman between 50 and 59 years old with acute or convalescent COVID-19. The sequenced sample consisted of peripheral blood.

CDR3 residues: CASSVDFDRGHSPLHF. The DNA of the CDR3 is TGTGCCAGCAGCGTAGACTTCGACAGGGGTCATTCACCCCTCCACTTT. The chain employs TRBV9 and TRBJ1-6; the match to TRBD1 covers 8 bases. Germline CDR1 and CDR2: SGDLS and YYNGEE. The V segment lost 0 bases and the J segment 8 bases; nucleotides outside the gene matches: 7. This CDR3 has 16 residues.